These T cell receptor beta chains were read from a single sample in a study of regulatory and conventional T cells in RAG deficiency. The data were produced by immunoSEQ multiplex PCR, yet TCRdb's version contains in-frame clones alone and is incomplete. The sample yields around 25,000 clones, 95% to 97% seen once. The same sample was also used in a study of regulatory T cells.

The sample taken for sequencing was CD25- CD4+ T cells sorted from blood. Source of these receptors: a human donor in good health. CDR3s include the opening cysteine and the closing phenylalanine or tryptophan. D genes are given only for firm matches.

-	TRBV5-6	TRBJ1-6	CASSSVQGDSPLHF	TGTGCCAGCAGCTCCGTACAGGGAGATTCACCCCTCCACTTT
-	TRBV15	TRBJ2-6	CATSREAGGPSGANVLTF	TGTGCCACCAGCAGAGAGGCAGGGGGGCCCTCTGGGGCCAACGTCCTGACTTTC
-	TRBV7-2	TRBJ2-4	CASRGSRAKNIQYF	TGTGCCAGCAGGGGCAGTCGGGCCAAAAACATTCAGTACTTC
TRBD2	TRBV7-9	TRBJ2-5	CASSPLAGGLGTQYF	TGTGCCAGCAGCCCACTAGCGGGAGGGTTGGGGACCCAGTACTTC
-	TRBV27	TRBJ2-7	CASSLSSGVDRRFGEQYF	TGTGCCAGCAGTTTATCATCCGGCGTTGACAGGCGGTTTGGCGAGCAGTACTTC
-	TRBV18	TRBJ2-7	CASSPGGQPYEQYF	TGTGCCAGCTCACCAGGCGGCCAGCCATACGAGCAGTACTTC
TRBD1	TRBV27	TRBJ2-7	CASSWDSNYEQYF	TGTGCCAGCAGTTGGGACAGCAACTACGAGCAGTACTTC
-	TRBV30	TRBJ2-3	CAWSPPPGTDTQYF	TGTGCCTGGAGTCCTCCCCCCGGCACAGATACGCAGTATTTT
TRBD2	TRBV2	TRBJ2-7	CASRLAGGPYEQYF	TGTGCCAGCCGACTAGCGGGGGGGCCGTACGAGCAGTACTTC
-	TRBV11-2	TRBJ2-7	CASSFSMGLKSSYEQYF	TGTGCCAGCAGCTTTAGCATGGGACTTAAGAGCTCCTACGAGCAGTACTTC